This T cell receptor (beta chain) was captured in a study of shared clonotypes between healthy human individuals. In the study overall: Per donor, CD8 memory used one plate, CD8 naive used two, CD4 memory used three and CD4 naive used three.

The genomic DNA of each subset was split evenly across several immunoSEQ plates. The input for sorted-subset replicate PCRs was 150 to 200 ng DNA, tens of thousands of T cell genomes. TCRdb's table, derived via immunoSEQ multiplex PCR, lists solely in-frame clones and lacks some. In the table there are a few million clones, approximately 93% of which are singletons. Worth noting for this clone: Its antigen is unknown.

Study-level results: It was the non-shared clonotypes that had lower generation probabilities than clonotypes shared by all four donors.

This TCR was recovered from a young man in good health. Some clones in this sample may be carry-over from other donors' samples. The material sequenced was naive CD4+ T cells from PBMCs. The sample's subset: CD45RA+ positively selected.

The CDR3 bases are TGCGCCAGCTACCCTGGAGCCGGCTCCTACAATGAGCAGTTCTTC. Its translation: CASYPGAGSYNEQFF. The genes are TRBV5-1 and TRBJ2-1, with D unresolved. The CDR3 extends over 15 amino acids. The germline V gene has CDR1 SGHRS and CDR2 YFSETQ. V dropped 7 bases and J dropped 0 bases, with 14 bases sitting between them.